These 20 T cell receptor beta chains originate from one sample sequenced in a study of tumor-infiltrating lymphocytes in primary liver carcinoma. Constant-region priming of 500 to 550 ng total RNA yielded TCR beta cDNA. A slightly modified ARM-PCR protocol with three nested multiplex PCR rounds produced these TCR beta libraries. Forward primers for TRBV1-TRBV30 and a C-beta reverse primer served the first two PCR rounds, at roughly 10 cycles each. TCRdb reprocessed the multiplex PCR reads via MiXCR and lists one record per CDR3 protein. The table has around 70,000 distinct CDR3 sequences, over 60% seen once. Co-extraction of both nucleic acids (RNA and DNA) used about 17-33 mg of unsorted bulk tissue. Sequencing input: liver tumor tissue from sampling region 4. Subset reported: tumor region T4, right-lateral pole. The origin of the receptors is a middle-aged man with primary liver carcinoma and hepatitis B virus infection.

Of note for this clonotype: One junction end does not reproduce the germline sequence, and a read error may be involved. The genes are TRBV6-2 or TRBV6-3 and TRBJ2-1; TRBD2 matches at 9 bases. The CDR3 consists of 15 residues. Germline assignment: CDR1 MNHEY and CDR2 SVGEGT. The CDR3 region has the DNA TGTGCCAGCAGTTCAGGGACTAGCTCCTACAGTGAGCAGTTCTTC. It yields the protein CASSSGTSSYSEQFF.

This chain uses TRBV11-2 with TRBJ2-5, with TRBD2 as a possible D gene (5 bases). The CDR3 sequence is 16 residues long. Germline V gene sequence: CDR1 SGHAT, CDR2 FQNNGV. Trimming removed 6 bases at V and 11 bases at J, with 28 bases between. The CDR3 sequence: CASRSQDSAHQESQYF. Written as DNA, the CDR3 is TGTGCCAGCAGGTCCCAGGACTCGGCCCACCAAGAGTCTCAGTACTTC.

This clonotype was recorded many times. CDR3 amino acids: CASSQARGEQFF. For the CDR3, the DNA is TGTGCCAGCAGCCAGGCCCGTGGGGAGCAGTTCTTC. The V call is TRBV14, the J call TRBJ2-1; D remains ambiguous. The CDR3 length is 12 residues. Germline assignment: CDR1 SGHDN and CDR2 FVKESK. The V and J ends lost 3 bases and 10 bases respectively, with 10 bases between them. Full variable domain (remainder filled in from reference TRBV14 and TRBJ2-1): EAGVTQFPSHSVIEKGQTVTLRCDPISGHDNLYWYRRVMGKEIKFLLHFVKESKQDESGMPNNRFLAERTGGTYSTLKVQPAELEDSGVYFCASSQARGEQFFGPGTRLTVL.

A word on this clonotype: A much larger clone lies one base from this, so it may be a read error. The genes are TRBV5-1 and TRBJ2-7, with D tentatively TRBD1 or TRBD2 (5 bases each). The CDR3 is 15 amino acids. CDR1 SGHRS and CDR2 YFSETQ come from the germline V gene. V lost 6 bases to trimming and J lost 0 bases, with 16 bases between them. The CDR3 loop is CASNRDPLSSYEQYF. CDR3 coding DNA: TGCGCCAGCAACCGGGACCCGCTAAGCTCCTACGAGCAGTACTTC.

The CDR3 nucleotides are TGTGCCAGCAGTTACGACAGGGGAGAATTTACAACTAATGAAAAACTGTTTTTT. It yields the protein CASSYDRGEFTTNEKLFF. The chain combines TRBV6-5 with TRBJ1-4; 8 nucleotides line up with TRBD1. The CDR3 consists of 18 residues. Germline CDR1 is MNHEY and CDR2 is SVGAGI. The junction had 8 bases not matched to a gene; V was cut back by 2 bases and J by 0 bases.

Of note for this clonotype: One base away lies a much larger clone, so this may be a sequencing read error. V and J are TRBV30 and TRBJ2-3; 7 bases agree with TRBD2. CDR1 GTSNPN and CDR2 SVGIG come from the germline V gene (reference sequence). The CDR3 sequence is 14 residues long. DNA for the CDR3: TGTGCCCAGAGGGCGGAGCGGGAAGTGGATATGCAGTATTTT. Amino acid sequence: CAQRAEREVDMQYF.

As to this clonotype: A junction end diverges from the germline sequence, so it may reflect a read error. V and J are TRBV6-1 and TRBJ1-2, with 12 bases matching TRBD1. The CDR3 is 17 residues long. Germline CDR1 is MNHNS and CDR2 is SASEGT. The CDR3 nucleotides are TGCGCCAGCAACCGGGACAGGGGGCCTCTTGTGGACTATGGCTACACCTTC. It encodes CASNRDRGPLVDYGYTF.

In its sample, this clonotype was seen many times. This chain joins TRBV12-3 or TRBV12-4 and TRBJ1-3; D may be TRBD1 (5 bases). The ends were cut back, 7 bases at V and 2 bases at J, with 15 bases in the middle. The CDR3 loop spans 15 amino acids. The CDR3 DNA reads as TGTGCCAGCACGACCGGGGCAGCGACTGGAAACACCATATATTTT. Translated: CASTTGAATGNTIYF.

Comments on this clonotype: No conserved phenylalanine or tryptophan is present at the end of the CDR3, so a read error is the likely explanation. The DNA is left out, because the CDR3 cannot be placed on it with certainty; the CDR3 is given as TCRdb lists it. J is TRBJ1-2 and V is TRBV6-1. The CDR3 has 15 residues if both end residues are counted. Germline CDR1 reads MNHNS; CDR2 reads SASEGT. This chain's CDR3 is CASSDTRTGRDGYTL.

As to this clonotype: The conserved final phenylalanine or tryptophan is absent from the CDR3, which likely points to a read error. The V and J genes are TRBV11-2 and TRBJ2-7; tentatively, D is TRBD2 (6 bases). Germline V lookup: CDR1 SGHAT, CDR2 FQNNGV. Trimming pared 2 bases from V and 2 bases from J, leaving 10 bases between. The CDR3 sequence is 14 residues long. The CDR3 bases are TGTGCCAGCAGCTTAACTAGCACTGCCTACGAGCAGTACTCC. Its protein is CASSLTSTAYEQYS.

This clonotype was seen repeatedly, ten times or more. This sequence joins TRBV12-3 or TRBV12-4 and TRBJ2-1; D may be TRBD2 (5 bases). This CDR3 region has 12 residues. V was pared by 5 bases and J by 4 bases, with 6 bases between. The CDR3 region is CASSKRYNEQFF. CDR3 nucleotides: TGTGCCAGCAGTAAGCGGTACAATGAGCAGTTCTTC.

The genes are TRBV20-1 and TRBJ2-5; weak D call: TRBD2 (5 bases). CDR3 length: 14 residues. Germline V gene lookup returns CDR1 DFQATT and CDR2 SNEGSKA (reference sequence). V was clipped by 1 base and J by 2 bases, with 11 bases between them. The chain's CDR3 is CSARGLGVQETQYF. DNA of the CDR3: TGCAGTGCTAGAGGGTTGGGAGTTCAAGAGACCCAGTACTTC.

Concerning this clonotype itself: The junction departs from the called germline gene at one end, perhaps through a read error. The chain links TRBV7-9 to TRBJ2-1; tentative D call: TRBD1 (6 bases). The CDR3 sequence is 14 residues long. Germline assignment: CDR1 SEHNR and CDR2 FQNEAQ (reference sequence). The CDR3 bases are TGTGCCAGCGGCCTTCTGGGGGCCTACAATGAGCGGTTCTTC. Its protein product is CASGLLGAYNERFF.

A remark on this clonotype: A read error may account for a junction end that differs from germline. The genes are TRBV4-1 and TRBJ2-1; TRBD2 aligns across 7 bases. Germline assignment: CDR1 MGHRA and CDR2 YSYEKL. The CDR3 has 12 residues. The CDR3 is CASGQTGGEQFF. Here the CDR3 DNA reads TGCGCCAGCGGCCAAACGGGAGGTGAGCAGTTCTTC.

In this sample, this clonotype turned up many times. The rearrangement uses TRBV30 and TRBJ1-4, with D possibly TRBD1 on 5 matching bases. The CDR3 length is 14 residues. CDR1 is GTSNPN and CDR2 is SVGIG in the germline V gene (reference sequence). Deletions cut 0 bases from V and 8 bases from J, with 13 bases between. The CDR3, as DNA: TGTGCCTGGAGTGTAAACGGGGCAGGCGAAAAACTGTTTTTT. Translation gives CAWSVNGAGEKLFF.

Remarks on this clonotype: The missing conserved phenylalanine or tryptophan at the end of this CDR3 makes a read error likely. V gene TRBV10-3 combines with J gene TRBJ2-4, with D perhaps matching TRBD2 (6 bases). V shed 7 bases and J shed 2 bases, with 15 bases lying between them. Germline V gives CDR1 ENHRY, CDR2 SYGVKD. The CDR3 loop spans 15 amino acids. For the CDR3, the DNA is TGTGCCATCAAAGGAGGGGAAGAGACCAAAAACATTCAGTACTTA. This codes for CAIKGGEETKNIQYL.

To note about this clonotype: In this CDR3 the conserved last residue, phenylalanine or tryptophan, is missing, so a read error is likely. The rearrangement links TRBV6-1 to TRBJ2-1, with D tentatively TRBD2 (5 bases). The CDR3 runs 19 residues. The germline CDR1 and CDR2 sequences are MNHNS and SASEGT. Trimming removed 5 bases at V and 8 bases at J, with 31 bases between. CDR3 in amino acids: CASSIPTGKAAVGSDEQFS. The DNA for the CDR3 is TGTGCCAGCAGTATTCCTACCGGGAAGGCCGCGGTTGGGAGCGATGAGCAGTTCTCC.

Ten or more counts support this clonotype. The chain combines TRBV28 with TRBJ2-1; D is ambiguous. V lost 5 bases and J lost 3, with 8 bases in between. Germline assignment: CDR1 MDHEN and CDR2 SYDVKM. The CDR3 loop spans 13 amino acids. CDR3 loop: CASSAINYNEQFF. The DNA for the CDR3 is TGTGCCAGCAGTGCGATCAACTACAATGAGCAGTTCTTC.

This clonotype has ten or more counts. The chain combines TRBV7-9 with TRBJ2-2, with D uncertain. The CDR3 spans 14 residues. Germline CDR1 is SEHNR and CDR2 is FQNEAQ (reference sequence). V was cut by 2 bases and J by 4 bases, with 8 bases left in between. The CDR3 protein is CASSLTTSTGELFF. Written as DNA, the CDR3 is TGTGCCAGCAGCTTAACAACGAGCACCGGGGAGCTGTTTTTT.

This chain uses TRBV6-2 or TRBV6-3 with TRBJ2-7; D remains ambiguous. The CDR3 extends over 13 amino acids. The germline V and J ends were trimmed by 8 bases and 2 bases, with 13 bases remaining between them. Germline CDR1 and CDR2: MNHEY and SVGEGT. The CDR3 protein is CASSSSIPYEQYF. CDR3 coding DNA: TGTGCCAGCTCCTCTTCCATCCCCTACGAGCAGTACTTC.